This is a list of T cell receptor beta chains from one sample in a study of cytomegalovirus exposure and HLA in healthy donors. TCRdb's copy holds only in-frame clones and misses some; the assay was immunoSEQ multiplex PCR. The sample records 200,000 to 300,000 clones, roughly 84% being singletons. Sequenced sample: PBMCs. These receptors came from a girl aged 2 to 10 in good health and CMV-seronegative. Both conserved end residues are part of each CDR3. Fields, in order: J gene, clone size, V gene, D gene, CDR3 DNA, CDR3 protein. D genes are given only for firm matches. Not every row has a clone size; where given, it reads once, few, many or a size class.

>TRBJ2-7|once|TRBV6-5|-
TGTGCCAGCAGTTACAGCGGGTACCCTCCCTACGAGCAGTACTTC
CASSYSGYPPYEQYF
>TRBJ1-4|few|TRBV7-7|-
TGTGCCAGCAGCCCCGTCTTCGGGGAGGAAAAACTGTTTTTT
CASSPVFGEEKLFF
>TRBJ2-4|-|TRBV19|-
TGTGCCAGTAGGGAGGGACGCGGTAGGGACATTCAGTACTTC
CASREGRGRDIQYF
>TRBJ1-4|few|TRBV9|-
TGTGCCAGCAGCGTAGCTGACTGGTCGTCTGAAAAACTGTTTTTT
CASSVADWSSEKLFF
>TRBJ2-7|-|TRBV11-2|TRBD2
TGTGCCAGCAGCTTCCCTAGCGGGGGGCCAGCCTACGAGCAGTACTTC
CASSFPSGGPAYEQYF
>TRBJ1-3|once|TRBV5-1|TRBD1
TGCGCCAGCAGCTTGGGAGGGACAGTACATGGAAACACCATATATTTT
CASSLGGTVHGNTIYF
>TRBJ1-1|-|TRBV2|-
TGTGCCAGCCCCGGACGGGGGAACACTGAAGCTTTCTTT
CASPGRGNTEAFF
>TRBJ1-5|-|TRBV2|-
TGTGCCAGCGGGATGGGAGCAATCAGCCCCCAGCATTTT
CASGMGAISPQHF
>TRBJ1-2|-|TRBV2|-
TGTGCCAGCTCCTCAAGGGGAACGTTGGAAGGCTACACCTTC
CASSSRGTLEGYTF
>TRBJ1-2|-|TRBV19|TRBD1
TGTGCCAGTAGTCCTCGGACAGGATCCGGCTACACCTTC
CASSPRTGSGYTF
>TRBJ2-7|once|TRBV6-5|-
TGTGTAGCGCGGAGTCCCTCCTACGAGCAGTACTTC
CVARSPSYEQYF
>TRBJ2-1|-|TRBV2|TRBD2
TGTGCCAGCAGTGGTAGCGGGTATGAGCAGTTCTTC
CASSGSGYEQFF
>TRBJ2-7|once|TRBV30|TRBD2
TGTGCCTGGAACGGGGGGGCGGGTAACGAGCAGTACTTC
CAWNGGAGNEQYF
>TRBJ1-2|-|TRBV5-6|-
TGTGCCAGCAGCTTACAGAGTTATGGCTACACCTTC
CASSLQSYGYTF
>TRBJ2-7|-|TRBV19|TRBD2
TGTGCCAGTAGTATGGGGGGGACTGACGAGCAGTACTTC
CASSMGGTDEQYF
>TRBJ1-3|-|TRBV28|-
TGTGCCATCTCTCGGGTCTACTCTGGAAACACCATATATTTT
CAISRVYSGNTIYF
>TRBJ1-1|-|TRBV27|TRBD1
TGTGCCAGCAACACTCCGGGACAGGGGCGGGCTTTCTTT
CASNTPGQGRAFF
>TRBJ1-1|-|TRBV6-5|-
TGTGCCAGCAGTTACTCGAGCGGGCGCGGAAACACTGAAGCTTTCTTT
CASSYSSGRGNTEAFF
>TRBJ2-4|once|TRBV4-2|-
TGTGCCAGCAGCCAAGCCTTTAGGGGAGCCAAAAACATTCAGTACTTC
CASSQAFRGAKNIQYF
>TRBJ2-5|-|TRBV7-2|TRBD2
TGTGCCAGCAGCGAACGTGCCGCCGGGAGGGCCAGAGAGACCCAGTACTTC
CASSERAAGRARETQYF
>TRBJ2-2|-|TRBV23-1|TRBD2
TGCGCCAGCAGACTAGCGGACCCGAACACCGGGGAGCTGTTTTTT
CASRLADPNTGELFF
>TRBJ2-2|-|TRBV9|TRBD2
TGTGCCAGCAGCCCCACGGGGGGGACCGGGGAGCTGTTTTTT
CASSPTGGTGELFF
>TRBJ2-1|-|TRBV5-1|TRBD2
TGCGCCAGCAGCCCACTGACTAGCCACTCCTACAATGAGCAGTTCTTC
CASSPLTSHSYNEQFF
>TRBJ2-5|once|TRBV5-1|TRBD2
TGCGCCAGCAGCGGGGGACTAGCGGGACAAGAGACCCAGTACTTC
CASSGGLAGQETQYF
>TRBJ1-5|-|TRBV11-2|-
TGTGCCAGCAGCTTGGGTCTGGACAGACCCAATCAGCCCCAGCATTTT
CASSLGLDRPNQPQHF
>TRBJ2-2|-|TRBV7-9|TRBD1
TGTGCCAGCAGCCGACAGGGGCGGGGGGAGCTGTTTTTT
CASSRQGRGELFF
>TRBJ2-5|-|TRBV5-1|TRBD2
TGCGCCAGCAGGAGCCCCTGGACTAGCGGGAGTGGGACCCAGTACTTC
CASRSPWTSGSGTQYF
>TRBJ2-3|once|TRBV15|-
TGTGCCACCAGCAGAGCCCCGGGAGCAGATACGCAGTATTTT
CATSRAPGADTQYF
>TRBJ1-2|-|TRBV5-6|-
TGTGCCAGCAGCTTGGCCGATGCCTACCCCTATGGCTACACCTTC
CASSLADAYPYGYTF
>TRBJ2-6|-|TRBV5-1|-
TGCGCCAGCAGCTCACTTGGGGGCGGCATCTCTGGGGCCAACGTCCTGACTTTC
CASSSLGGGISGANVLTF
>TRBJ1-1|-|TRBV14|-
TGTGCCAGCAGCATCGACACGTCGAACACTGAAGCTTTCTTT
CASSIDTSNTEAFF
>TRBJ1-2|-|TRBV6-6|TRBD1
TGTGCCAGCAGTCCCATTGACAGGGCCTCTGGCTACACCTTC
CASSPIDRASGYTF
>TRBJ1-5|few|TRBV30|-
TGTGCCTGGAGTGTAATGGCGGTCAATCAGCCCCAGCATTTT
CAWSVMAVNQPQHF
>TRBJ1-2|-|TRBV9|TRBD1
TGTGCCAGCAGCGTAGGGGACAGGGACGGTGGCTACACCTTC
CASSVGDRDGGYTF
>TRBJ2-2|-|TRBV5-5|TRBD2
TGTGCCAGCAGCTTGTTAGCGGGGACGAACACCGGGGAGCTGTTTTTT
CASSLLAGTNTGELFF
>TRBJ2-3|-|TRBV19|-
TGTGCCAGTAGCCCGGGGGGCAGCACAGATACGCAGTATTTT
CASSPGGSTDTQYF
>TRBJ2-2|-|TRBV30|TRBD1
TGTGCCTGGAGTAAGACAGGGGTCCGGGAGCTGTTTTTT
CAWSKTGVRELFF
>TRBJ2-7|-|TRBV2|TRBD1
TGTGCCAGCGGCCGGGACAGGAGCTCCTACGAGCAGTACTTC
CASGRDRSSYEQYF
>TRBJ2-7|-|TRBV6-5|TRBD2
TGTGCCAGCAGCCCAACTAGCGGGAGTCAGTACGAGCAGTACTTC
CASSPTSGSQYEQYF
>TRBJ1-2|-|TRBV30|-
TGTGCCTGGAGTGTTGGGGGAGGGCAGAGCTACACCTTC
CAWSVGGGQSYTF
>TRBJ1-4|once|TRBV25-1|TRBD1
TGTGCCAGCAGCTCACGGGGACAGGGGAATGAAAAACTGTTTTTT
CASSSRGQGNEKLFF
>TRBJ2-7|-|TRBV7-9|-
TGTTCCAGCAGCTTTATCTCCTACGAGCAGTACTTC
CSSSFISYEQYF
>TRBJ1-6|-|TRBV2|-
TGTGCCAGCAGAATCGGGACTTTTAATTCACCCCTCCACTTT
CASRIGTFNSPLHF
>TRBJ1-2|-|TRBV5-1|TRBD1
TGCGCCAGCAGCCTTGGACAGGGTATGGGCTACACCTTC
CASSLGQGMGYTF
>TRBJ2-1|few|TRBV5-1|-
TGCGCCAGCAACAGCGGACCTTTCTACAATGAGCAGTTCTTC
CASNSGPFYNEQFF
>TRBJ2-7|-|TRBV27|TRBD1
TGTGCCAGCAGTTCGGGACAGGGGTCACCATCCTACGAGCAGTACTTC
CASSSGQGSPSYEQYF
>TRBJ1-1|-|TRBV10-3|TRBD1
TGTGCCACAGACAGGGGCGTGAACACTGAAGCTTTCTTT
CATDRGVNTEAFF
>TRBJ2-1|-|TRBV5-1|TRBD1
TGCGCCAGCAGCGCCGGGACAGGGTATGAGCAGTTCTTC
CASSAGTGYEQFF
>TRBJ2-7|-|TRBV27|TRBD2
TGTGCCAGCAGCCCGGGACTTTTGTTTCGCGGGGGTATTCACGAGCAGTACTTC
CASSPGLLFRGGIHEQYF
>TRBJ1-2|few|TRBV7-9|-
TGTGCCAGCAGCTTTAGGTGGGCAGACCTTAACTATGGCTACACCTTC
CASSFRWADLNYGYTF
>TRBJ1-5|once|TRBV5-8|-
TGTGCCAGCAGGGCGACAGGACAATATCAGCCCCAGCATTTT
CASRATGQYQPQHF